A single sample is the source of the 20 T cell receptor beta chains below, sequenced in a study of shared clonotypes between healthy human individuals. Terminally differentiated effector memory CD45RA+ cells were excluded from the naive CD8 cells, which were CD45RO-negative and positively selected for CCR7. Assay: immunoSEQ multiplex PCR; the TCRdb copy retains only in-frame clones and omits some. The sample yields about 650,000 clones, roughly 96% seen once. The sample taken for sequencing was naive CD8+ T cells sorted from blood. The origin of the receptors is a woman aged 25-40 years in good health.

The chain employs TRBV19 and TRBJ1-1; no reliable D call. The CDR3 spans 14 residues. Germline V gene data show CDR1 as LNHDA and CDR2 as SQIVND (reference sequence). Trimming removed 6 bases from V and 3 bases from J, with 14 bases in between. DNA of the CDR3: TGTGCCAGTAGAACCACAGAGGTGGACACTGAAGCTTTCTTT. This gives the protein CASRTTEVDTEAFF.

The chain combines TRBV9 with TRBJ1-1; TRBD1 matches 8 bases. Germline values: CDR1 SGDLS, CDR2 YYNGEE. The V and J ends lost 4 bases and 3 bases, in that order; junction bases with no gene match: 11. This CDR3 is 16 amino acids long. The CDR3 reads CASSPWTGWSDTEAFF. The CDR3 DNA reads as TGTGCCAGCAGCCCCTGGACAGGGTGGTCGGACACTGAAGCTTTCTTT. The full variable domain, with the rest looked up from reference TRBV9 and TRBJ1-1, is DSGVTQTPKHLITATGQRVTLRCSPRSGDLSVYWYQQSLDQGLQFLIQYYNGEERAKGNILERFSAQQFPDLHSELNLSSLELGDSALYFCASSPWTGWSDTEAFFGQGTRLTVV.

V and J are TRBV28 and TRBJ1-6, with a tentative D call TRBD1 (6 bases). This CDR3 has 15 amino acids. Germline values: CDR1 MDHEN, CDR2 SYDVKM. With 5 bases removed from V and 5 bases from J, the gap between germline ends came to 13 bases. The CDR3 nucleotides read TGTGCCAGCAGTCCAGGGGCCACACATAATTCACCCCTCCACTTT. This sequence encodes CASSPGATHNSPLHF.

The chain joins TRBV28 to TRBJ1-5; TRBD1 might be the D (5 bases). CDR1 and CDR2 from the germline V gene are MDHEN and SYDVKM. Trimming pared 3 bases from V and 1 base from J, leaving 16 bases between. The CDR3 consists of 17 residues. This chain's CDR3 is CASSFKGTLWSNQPQHF. The CDR3 nucleotides are TGTGCCAGCAGTTTTAAAGGGACCTTGTGGAGCAATCAGCCCCAGCATTTT. Combining the CDR3 with reference TRBV28 and TRBJ1-5 gives the whole variable domain DVKVTQSSRYLVKRTGEKVFLECVQDMDHENMFWYRQDPGLGLRLIYFSYDVKMKEKGDIPEGYSVSREKKERFSLILESASTNQTSMYLCASSFKGTLWSNQPQHFGDGTRLSIL.

The V gene is TRBV29-1, the J gene TRBJ1-2; D ambiguous. Germline-derived CDR1 and CDR2 are SQVTM and ANQGSEA. The ends were cut back, 6 bases at V and 4 bases at J, with 15 bases in the middle. The CDR3 extends over 13 amino acids. This CDR3 is CSVDMASSYGYTF. The DNA of the CDR3 is TGCAGCGTGGATATGGCTTCAAGCTATGGCTACACCTTC.

The J gene is TRBJ2-3, the V gene TRBV5-4; 10 bases fit TRBD2. CDR1 is SGHNT and CDR2 is YYREEE in the germline V gene (reference sequence). This CDR3 comprises 14 residues. V lost 2 bases, J lost 7 bases, and 4 bases stayed unmatched. The CDR3 bases are TGTGCCAGCAGCTTAGCGGGAGGGTTGAATACGCAGTATTTT. It codes for CASSLAGGLNTQYF.

This chain links TRBV5-6 with TRBJ2-3; TRBD2 aligns across 13 bases. Trimming at V came to 3 bases and at J to 0 bases, leaving 7 bases not matched to a gene. Germline loops: CDR1 SGHDT, CDR2 YYEEEE. The CDR3 spans 18 residues. The CDR3 DNA reads as TGTGCCAGCAGCTCTTGGACTAGCGGGAGTGGGAGCACAGATACGCAGTATTTT. Encoded protein: CASSSWTSGSGSTDTQYF.

This clone was detected once. The genes are TRBV11-3 and TRBJ2-1, with TRBD1 matching 7 bases. V lost 5 bases, J lost 9 bases, and 10 bases stayed unmatched. Germline V gene data show CDR1 as SGHNT and CDR2 as YENEEA. There are 14 residues in the CDR3. The CDR3: CASSPFTGVGEQFF. DNA of the CDR3: TGTGCCAGCAGCCCCTTTACAGGGGTCGGTGAGCAGTTCTTC.

The V and J genes are TRBV5-1 and TRBJ2-7; unclear D gene. The V end lost 2 bases, the J end lost 5 bases, and 14 bases lay between the germline ends. The CDR3 runs 14 residues. The germline V gene encodes CDR1 SGHRS and CDR2 YFSETQ. The CDR3 nucleotides are TGCGCCAGCAGCTTACTAAGGGCCGCCGACGAGCAGTACTTC. Amino acids: CASSLLRAADEQYF.

This clone was counted a single time. J is TRBJ2-3 and V is TRBV4-2; possibly TRBD1 for D (5 bases). The CDR3 covers 15 residues. In germline, CDR1 is LGHNA, CDR2 YNFKEQ. Trimming cost V 0 bases and J 2 bases, with 9 bases left between them. CDR3: CASSQDGAYTDTQYF. The CDR3 coding sequence is TGTGCCAGCAGCCAAGATGGGGCTTACACAGATACGCAGTATTTT.

CDR3 loop: CASSVEWTASYEQYF. The CDR3 region has the DNA TGTGCCAGCAGCGTAGAATGGACGGCCTCCTACGAGCAGTACTTC. The chain is built from TRBV9 and TRBJ2-7; D unresolved. Germline V gene data show CDR1 as SGDLS and CDR2 as YYNGEE. This CDR3 region has 15 residues. V gave up 0 bases and J gave up 0 bases, with 10 bases separating them. The full variable domain, completed using reference TRBV9 and TRBJ2-7, is DSGVTQTPKHLITATGQRVTLRCSPRSGDLSVYWYQQSLDQGLQFLIQYYNGEERAKGNILERFSAQQFPDLHSELNLSSLELGDSALYFCASSVEWTASYEQYFGPGTRLTVT.

V usage is TRBV28 and J usage is TRBJ2-7, with TRBD1 matching over 7 bases. This CDR3 is 16 amino acids long. Germline V gene data show CDR1 as MDHEN and CDR2 as SYDVKM. J lost 2 bases, V lost 4 bases, and 11 bases had no gene match. The DNA for the CDR3 is TGTGCCAGCAGTTCCCTGACAGGGACGATCCCCTACGAGCAGTACTTC. Translation: CASSSLTGTIPYEQYF.

The chain uses TRBV28 and TRBJ1-1, with D possibly being TRBD1 (5 bases). Germline assignment: CDR1 MDHEN and CDR2 SYDVKM. V was clipped by 3 bases and J by 0 bases, with 11 bases between them. CDR3 length: 15 amino acids. DNA of the CDR3: TGTGCCAGCAGTTTGCGGGACCGATTGAACACTGAAGCTTTCTTT. It yields the protein CASSLRDRLNTEAFF.

The chain is built from TRBV19 and TRBJ2-1; 10 bases align to TRBD2. Germline loops: CDR1 LNHDA, CDR2 SQIVND (reference sequence). The J segment lost 9 bases and the V segment lost 2 bases, leaving 10 bases of the junction unmatched. The CDR3 is 16 residues long. CDR3 nucleotides: TGTGCCAGTAGTATATATCCTAGCGGGAGAATTCCTGAGCAGTTCTTC. It yields the protein CASSIYPSGRIPEQFF. Complete variable domain (other parts from reference TRBV19 and TRBJ2-1): DGGITQSPKYLFRKEGQNVTLSCEQNLNHDAMYWYRQDPGQGLRLIYYSQIVNDFQKGDIAEGYSVSREKKESFPLTVTSAQKNPTAFYLCASSIYPSGRIPEQFFGPGTRLTVL.

Comment on this clone: Additional DNA sequences in this sample encode the identical CDR3. The rearrangement links TRBV20-1 to TRBJ2-3; D ambiguous. V was clipped by 3 bases and J by 6 bases, with 4 bases between them. Germline V gene sequence: CDR1 DFQATT, CDR2 SNEGSKA (reference sequence). The CDR3 totals 10 residues. CDR3 residues: CSARGDTQYF. CDR3 nucleotide sequence: TGCAGTGCTAGGGGGGATACGCAGTATTTT.

The gene calls are TRBV7-8 and TRBJ2-1; no firm D call. The V end lost 0 bases, the J end lost 0 bases, and 6 bases lay between the germline ends. The CDR3 runs to 15 residues. In germline, CDR1 is SGHVS, CDR2 FQNEAQ. The CDR3 protein is CASSLAGLSYNEQFF. Written as DNA, the CDR3 is TGTGCCAGCAGCTTAGCGGGCCTCTCCTACAATGAGCAGTTCTTC.

The gene calls are TRBV6-1 and TRBJ1-1, with TRBD1 as a possible D gene (5 bases). This CDR3 region has 15 residues. V was pared by 4 bases and J by 1 base, with 13 bases between. Germline CDR1 reads MNHNS; CDR2 reads SASEGT. CDR3 DNA sequence: TGTGCCAGCAGTGCCCACGGGGACGGGAACACTGAAGCTTTCTTT. This translates into CASSAHGDGNTEAFF.

The chain employs TRBV11-1 and TRBJ1-1, with a weak D call TRBD1 (5 bases). CDR3 length equals 19 residues. V lost 2 bases and J lost 0, with 22 bases in between. CDR1 and CDR2 from the germline V gene are SGHAT and FQDESV (reference sequence). The CDR3 nucleotides read TGTGCCAGCAGCTTAATCACGTGGTTTAACGGGGCTTTGAACACTGAAGCTTTCTTT. This codes for CASSLITWFNGALNTEAFF. The full variable domain, its missing parts supplied by reference TRBV11-1 and TRBJ1-1, is EAEVAQSPRYKITEKSQAVAFWCDPISGHATLYWYRQILGQGPELLVQFQDESVVDDSQLPKDRFSAERLKGVDSTLKIQPAELGDSAMYLCASSLITWFNGALNTEAFFGQGTRLTVV.

The chain is built from TRBV19 and TRBJ2-2, with 10 positions matching TRBD1. CDR1 LNHDA and CDR2 SQIVND come from the germline V gene (reference sequence). V lost 4 bases and J lost 6; bases outside the gene matches: 17. The CDR3 has 19 amino acids. The CDR3 region is CASSRISSPGQGTPGELFF. DNA of the CDR3: TGTGCCAGTAGTAGGATCTCGTCACCGGGACAGGGGACGCCCGGGGAGCTGTTTTTT.

The chain joins TRBV2 to TRBJ1-1; unclear D gene. Germline V gives CDR1 SNHLY, CDR2 FYNNEI. V shed 4 bases and J shed 0 bases, with 9 bases lying between them. The CDR3 covers 14 residues. The CDR3 bases are TGTGCCAGCAGTGTCCCCGGACTGAACACTGAAGCTTTCTTT. Amino acids: CASSVPGLNTEAFF.